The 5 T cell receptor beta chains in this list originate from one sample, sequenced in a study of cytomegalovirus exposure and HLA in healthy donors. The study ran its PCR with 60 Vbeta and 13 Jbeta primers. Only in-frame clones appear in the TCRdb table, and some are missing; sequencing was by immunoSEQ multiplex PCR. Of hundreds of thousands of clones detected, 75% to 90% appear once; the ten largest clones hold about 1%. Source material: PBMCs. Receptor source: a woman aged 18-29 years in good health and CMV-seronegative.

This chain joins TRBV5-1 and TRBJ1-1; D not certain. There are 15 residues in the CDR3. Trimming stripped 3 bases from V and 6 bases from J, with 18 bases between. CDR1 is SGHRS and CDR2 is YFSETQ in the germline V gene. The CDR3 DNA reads TGCGCCAGCAGCTACCGCGACACCCGCGATTCTGAAGCTTTCTTT. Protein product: CASSYRDTRDSEAFF. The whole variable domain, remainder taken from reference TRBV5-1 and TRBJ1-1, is KAGVTQTPRYLIKTRGQQVTLSCSPISGHRSVSWYQQTPGQGLQFLFEYFSETQRNKGNFPGRFSGRQFSNSRSEMNVSTLELGDSALYLCASSYRDTRDSEAFFGQGTRLTVV.

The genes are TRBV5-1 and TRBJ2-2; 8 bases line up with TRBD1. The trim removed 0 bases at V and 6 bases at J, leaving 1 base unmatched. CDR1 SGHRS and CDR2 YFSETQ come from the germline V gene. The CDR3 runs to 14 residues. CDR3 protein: CASSLGTGPGELFF. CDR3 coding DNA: TGCGCCAGCAGCTTGGGGACAGGGCCCGGGGAGCTGTTTTTT.

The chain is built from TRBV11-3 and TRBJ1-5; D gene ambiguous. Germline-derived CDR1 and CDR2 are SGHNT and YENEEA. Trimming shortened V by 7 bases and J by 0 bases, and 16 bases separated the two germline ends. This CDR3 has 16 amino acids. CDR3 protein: CASTHIMGYSNQPQHF. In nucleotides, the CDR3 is TGTGCCAGCACCCATATAATGGGCTATAGCAATCAGCCCCAGCATTTT.

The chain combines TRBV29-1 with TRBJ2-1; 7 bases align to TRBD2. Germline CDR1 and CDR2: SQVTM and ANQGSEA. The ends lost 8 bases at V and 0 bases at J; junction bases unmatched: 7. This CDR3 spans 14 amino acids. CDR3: CSTESGVSYNEQFF. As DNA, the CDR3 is TGCAGCACGGAAAGCGGGGTCTCCTACAATGAGCAGTTCTTC.

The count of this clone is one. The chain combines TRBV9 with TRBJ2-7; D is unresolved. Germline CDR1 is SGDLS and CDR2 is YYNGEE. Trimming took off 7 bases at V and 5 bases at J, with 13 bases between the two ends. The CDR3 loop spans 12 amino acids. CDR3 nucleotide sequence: TGTGCCAGCGGCTTGAACGCGGACGAGCAGTACTTC. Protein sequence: CASGLNADEQYF.